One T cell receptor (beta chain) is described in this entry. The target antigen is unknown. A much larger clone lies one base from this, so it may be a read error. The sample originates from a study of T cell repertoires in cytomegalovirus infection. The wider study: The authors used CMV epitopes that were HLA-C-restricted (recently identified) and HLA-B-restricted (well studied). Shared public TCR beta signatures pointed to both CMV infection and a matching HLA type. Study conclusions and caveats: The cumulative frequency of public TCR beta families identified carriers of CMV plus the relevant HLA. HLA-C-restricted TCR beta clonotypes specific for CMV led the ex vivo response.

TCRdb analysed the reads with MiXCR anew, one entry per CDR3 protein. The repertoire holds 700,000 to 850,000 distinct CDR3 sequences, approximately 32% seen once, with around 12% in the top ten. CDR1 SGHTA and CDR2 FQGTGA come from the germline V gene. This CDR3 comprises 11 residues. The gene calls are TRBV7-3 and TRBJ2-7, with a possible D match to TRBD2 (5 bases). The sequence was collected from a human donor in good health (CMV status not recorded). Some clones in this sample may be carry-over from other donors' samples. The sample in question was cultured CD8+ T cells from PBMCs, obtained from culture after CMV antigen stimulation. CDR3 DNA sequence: TGTGTCAGCAGTGACTATAGAGAGCAGTACTTC. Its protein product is CVSSDYREQYF.